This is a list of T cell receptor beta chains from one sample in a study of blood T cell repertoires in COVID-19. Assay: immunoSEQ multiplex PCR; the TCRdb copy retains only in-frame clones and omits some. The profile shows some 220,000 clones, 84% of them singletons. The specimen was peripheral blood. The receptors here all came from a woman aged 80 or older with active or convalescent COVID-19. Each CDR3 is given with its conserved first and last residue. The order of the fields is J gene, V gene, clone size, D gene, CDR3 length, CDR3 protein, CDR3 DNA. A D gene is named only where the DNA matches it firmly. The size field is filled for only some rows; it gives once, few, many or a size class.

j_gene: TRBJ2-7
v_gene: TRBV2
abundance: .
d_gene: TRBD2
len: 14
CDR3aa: CASRPRSGNYEQYF
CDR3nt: TGTGCCAGCAGACCCCGAAGCGGGAACTACGAGCAGTACTTC

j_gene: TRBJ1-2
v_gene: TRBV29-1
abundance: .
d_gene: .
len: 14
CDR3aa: CSVEDQGRGFGYTF
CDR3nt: TGCAGCGTTGAAGATCAAGGGAGAGGGTTTGGCTACACCTTC

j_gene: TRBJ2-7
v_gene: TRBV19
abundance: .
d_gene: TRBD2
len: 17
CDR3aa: CASSKGLAGGSSYEQYF
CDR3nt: TGTGCCAGTAGTAAGGGACTAGCGGGAGGGTCCTCCTACGAGCAGTACTTC

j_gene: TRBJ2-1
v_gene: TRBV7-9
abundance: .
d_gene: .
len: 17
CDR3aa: CASSLVAGVRRGNEQFF
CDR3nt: TGTGCCAGCAGCTTAGTAGCAGGGGTCCGTAGAGGGAATGAGCAGTTCTTC

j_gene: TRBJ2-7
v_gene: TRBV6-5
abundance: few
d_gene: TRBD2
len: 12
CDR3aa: CASLADSYEQYF
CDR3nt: TGTGCCAGCCTAGCGGATTCCTACGAGCAGTACTTC

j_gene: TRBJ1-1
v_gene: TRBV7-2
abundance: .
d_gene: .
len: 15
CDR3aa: CASSLDNSATTEAFF
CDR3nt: TGTGCCAGCAGCTTAGATAACAGTGCCACCACTGAAGCTTTCTTT

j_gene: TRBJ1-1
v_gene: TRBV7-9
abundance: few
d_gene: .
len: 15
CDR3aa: CASSLGGLRNTEAFF
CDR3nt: TGTGCCAGCAGCTTGGGGGGGTTGAGAAACACTGAAGCTTTCTTT

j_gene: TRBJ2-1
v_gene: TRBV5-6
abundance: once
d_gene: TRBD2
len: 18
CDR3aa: CASSLARTSGRAANEQFF
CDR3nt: TGTGCCAGCAGCTTGGCCCGGACTAGCGGGAGGGCCGCGAATGAGCAGTTCTTC

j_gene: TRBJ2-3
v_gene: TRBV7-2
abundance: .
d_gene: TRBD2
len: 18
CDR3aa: CASSPRGLAGGNTDTQYF
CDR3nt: TGTGCCAGCAGCCCACGGGGACTAGCGGGGGGCAACACAGATACGCAGTATTTT

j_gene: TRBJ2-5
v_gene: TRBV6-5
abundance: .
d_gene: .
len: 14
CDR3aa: CASNHQSLQETQYF
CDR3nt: TGTGCCAGCAATCACCAGTCCTTGCAAGAGACCCAGTACTTC

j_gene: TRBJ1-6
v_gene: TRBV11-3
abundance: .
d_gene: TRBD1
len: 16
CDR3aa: CASSLETGGGNSPLHF
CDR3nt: TGTGCCAGCAGCTTAGAGACAGGGGGCGGGAATTCACCCCTCCACTTT

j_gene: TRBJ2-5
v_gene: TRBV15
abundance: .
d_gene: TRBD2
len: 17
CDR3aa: CATSKGGLAGGQETQYF
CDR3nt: TGTGCCACCAGCAAGGGCGGACTAGCGGGGGGCCAAGAGACCCAGTACTTC

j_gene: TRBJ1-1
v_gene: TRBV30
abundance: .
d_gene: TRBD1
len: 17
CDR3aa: CAWRGKGTGLMNTEAFF
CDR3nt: TGTGCCTGGAGAGGGAAGGGGACAGGGCTCATGAACACTGAAGCTTTCTTT

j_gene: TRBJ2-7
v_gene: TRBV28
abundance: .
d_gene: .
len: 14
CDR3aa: CASRGGVRVYEQYF
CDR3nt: TGTGCCAGCCGAGGGGGGGTGAGGGTCTACGAGCAGTACTTC

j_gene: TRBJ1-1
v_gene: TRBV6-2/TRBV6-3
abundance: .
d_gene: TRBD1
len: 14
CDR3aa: CASSLGQGGTEAFF
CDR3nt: TGTGCCAGCAGCCTAGGACAGGGAGGCACTGAAGCTTTCTTT

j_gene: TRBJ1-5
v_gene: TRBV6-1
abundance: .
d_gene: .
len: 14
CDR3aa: CASSEGLWNQPQHF
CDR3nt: TGTGCCAGCAGTGAGGGACTTTGGAATCAGCCCCAGCATTTT

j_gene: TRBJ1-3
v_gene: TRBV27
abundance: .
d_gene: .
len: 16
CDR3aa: CASSLSQGYSGNTIYF
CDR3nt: TGTGCCAGCAGTTTATCCCAGGGGTATTCAGGAAACACCATATATTTT

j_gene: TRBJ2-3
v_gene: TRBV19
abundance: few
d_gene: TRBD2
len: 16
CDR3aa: CASRNALGLGADTQYF
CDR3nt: TGTGCCAGTAGAAACGCCCTCGGACTAGGGGCAGATACGCAGTATTTT

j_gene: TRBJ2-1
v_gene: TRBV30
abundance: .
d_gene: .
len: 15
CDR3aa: CAWDSGGGPYNEQFF
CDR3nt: TGTGCCTGGGACTCGGGTGGGGGCCCTTACAATGAGCAGTTCTTC

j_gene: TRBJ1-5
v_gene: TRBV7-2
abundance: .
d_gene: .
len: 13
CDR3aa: CASSLRGNQPQHF
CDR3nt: TGTGCCAGCAGCTTAAGGGGGAATCAGCCCCAGCATTTT

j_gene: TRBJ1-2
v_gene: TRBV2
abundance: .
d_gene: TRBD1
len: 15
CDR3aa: CASSKTGTANYGYTF
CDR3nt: TGTGCCAGCAGTAAGACCGGGACAGCTAACTATGGCTACACCTTC

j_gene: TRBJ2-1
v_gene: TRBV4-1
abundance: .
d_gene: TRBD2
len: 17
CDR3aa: CASSQDRTSGRVNEQFF
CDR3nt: TGCGCCAGCAGCCAAGATCGAACTAGCGGGAGGGTTAATGAGCAGTTCTTC